A single sample gave rise to the 26 T cell receptor beta chains below, sequenced in a study of OX40 agonist ivuxolimab in advanced cancers. Profiled with immunoSEQ multiplex PCR; TCRdb holds only in-frame clones, not every one. Here the sample spans about 79,000 clones, around 93% being singletons. Specimen: CD4+ or CD8+ T cells sorted from blood, collected in a trial of the OX40 agonist ivuxolimab. Receptor source: an adult with an advanced solid tumor such as melanoma, head and neck, liver or kidney cancer.

CDR3 DNA: TGTGCCAGCAGTGACTCGGTAGGGGCTCTCGAGCAGTACTTC. It encodes CASSDSVGALEQYF. This rearrangement joins TRBV6-4 to TRBJ2-7, with a possible D match to TRBD1 (5 bases). V was pared by 0 bases and J by 6 bases, with 12 bases between. The CDR3 length is 14 residues. The germline V gene has CDR1 MRHNA and CDR2 SNTAGT.

This chain joins TRBV5-6 and TRBJ1-5, with 11 bases identical to TRBD1. Per the germline V gene, CDR1 is SGHDT and CDR2 is YYEEEE. The CDR3 totals 13 residues. V was pared by 3 bases and J by 9 bases, with 2 bases of the junction left unmatched. CDR3 in DNA: TGTGCCAGCAGCTACGGGACAGGGGGGCCCCAGCATTTT. Protein: CASSYGTGGPQHF.

This rearrangement joins TRBV10-3 to TRBJ1-5; no clear D. This CDR3 has 14 amino acids. CDR1 ENHRY and CDR2 SYGVKD come from the germline V gene. Trimming removed 0 bases at V and 3 bases at J, with 6 bases between. The CDR3 DNA reads as TGTGCCATCAGTGAGTCGGGATTCAATCAGCCCCAGCATTTT. This sequence encodes CAISESGFNQPQHF.

This rearrangement joins TRBV13 to TRBJ2-7, with no clear D. Trimming cost V 5 bases and J 7 bases, with 30 bases left between them. There are 18 residues in the CDR3. Germline V gives CDR1 PRHDT, CDR2 FYEKMQ (reference sequence). CDR3: CASSPSRSSSSILGEQYF. The CDR3 bases are TGTGCCAGCAGCCCAAGTCGTAGTTCGAGTTCGATCTTGGGAGAGCAGTACTTC.

This clone was detected a few times. The rearrangement joins TRBV9 to TRBJ1-5; the D is unclear. The CDR3 is 15 residues long. The V end was cut by 0 bases, the J end by 6 bases, with 13 bases between. Germline CDR1 SGDLS, CDR2 YYNGEE. The CDR3, as DNA: TGTGCCAGCAGCGTAGAAGGGAATCCCACTCAGCCCCAGCATTTT. Its translation is CASSVEGNPTQPQHF.

V and J are TRBV4-2 and TRBJ1-1, with TRBD1 as a possible D gene (5 bases). CDR1 LGHNA and CDR2 YNFKEQ come from the germline V gene. With 3 bases removed from V and 3 bases from J, the gap between germline ends came to 8 bases. This CDR3 has 13 residues. The CDR3 loop reads CASSHGGDTEAFF. The DNA for the CDR3 is TGTGCCAGCAGCCACGGAGGGGACACTGAAGCTTTCTTT.

This clone was detected only once. The rearrangement uses TRBV2 and TRBJ1-2; D remains unclear. Germline assignment: CDR1 SNHLY and CDR2 FYNNEI. The CDR3 is 15 amino acids. The V end was cut by 3 bases, the J end by 0 bases, with 11 bases between. The CDR3 loop reads CASSDDIVANYGYTF. The CDR3 nucleotides are TGTGCCAGCAGTGATGACATCGTAGCTAACTATGGCTACACCTTC.

The chain joins TRBV2 to TRBJ2-7; a weak D match, TRBD2 (6 bases). V lost 10 bases to trimming and J lost 6 bases, with 19 bases between them. Germline lookup yields CDR1 SNHLY and CDR2 FYNNEI. The CDR3 is 13 residues long. CDR3 in DNA: TGTGCCATCTGGGCGGGGTTAGCTCCCGAGCAGTACTTC. It translates to CAIWAGLAPEQYF.

The chain has TRBV7-9 and TRBJ2-5; D might be TRBD1 or TRBD2, each matching 5 bases. The CDR3 spans 16 residues. The ends were cut back, 2 bases at V and 5 bases at J, with 18 bases in the middle. Germline V gene sequence: CDR1 SEHNR, CDR2 FQNEAQ (reference sequence). The CDR3 loop is CASSLQVGQPGETQYF. CDR3 DNA sequence: TGTGCCAGCAGCTTACAAGTAGGACAACCGGGGGAGACCCAGTACTTC.

The chain recombines TRBV2 with TRBJ1-1, with unresolved D. This CDR3 is built from 13 residues. V lost 10 bases to trimming and J lost 4 bases, with 16 bases between them. In germline, CDR1 is SNHLY, CDR2 FYNNEI. The CDR3 nucleotides read TGTGCCACCCTACCGGGAGGAGGCACTGAAGCTTTCTTT. Residues: CATLPGGGTEAFF.

The chain combines TRBV2 with TRBJ2-3; 8 bases align to TRBD2. The germline V gene has CDR1 SNHLY and CDR2 FYNNEI. The trim removed 3 bases at V and 3 bases at J, leaving 8 bases unmatched. This CDR3 is 16 amino acids long. CDR3 in amino acids: CASSEPWAGGTDTQYF. DNA for the CDR3: TGTGCCAGCAGTGAGCCCTGGGCGGGGGGAACAGATACGCAGTATTTT. The entire variable domain, with the rest obtained from reference TRBV2 and TRBJ2-3, is as follows: EPEVTQTPSHQVTQMGQEVILRCVPISNHLYFYWYRQILGQKVEFLVSFYNNEISEKSEIFDDQFSVERPDGSNFTLKIRSTKLEDSAMYFCASSEPWAGGTDTQYFGPGTRLTVL.

The chain carries TRBV5-1 and TRBJ2-7, with 8 nucleotides matching TRBD1. The CDR3 totals 15 residues. With V trimmed by 4 bases and J by 4 bases, 10 bases remained unmatched. Germline loops: CDR1 SGHRS, CDR2 YFSETQ. Written as DNA, the CDR3 is TGCGCCAGCAGCGGAACCCCAGGGGGCGCGTACGAGCAGTACTTC. It is translated as CASSGTPGGAYEQYF.

J is TRBJ1-1 and V is TRBV4-2; perhaps TRBD1 as D (5 bases). This CDR3 region has 16 residues. The germline gives CDR1 LGHNA, CDR2 YNFKEQ. Between the trimmed V and J ends, which lost 0 bases and 3 bases, there was a span of 14 bases. Here the CDR3 reads CASSQEMWGEDTEAFF. The CDR3 DNA sequence: TGTGCCAGCAGCCAAGAAATGTGGGGCGAGGACACTGAAGCTTTCTTT.

The rearrangement uses TRBV6-1 and TRBJ2-3, with 9 nucleotides matching TRBD2. This CDR3 spans 16 amino acids. CDR1 and CDR2 from the germline V gene are MNHNS and SASEGT. After removal of 4 bases from V and 3 bases from J, the junction contained 8 bases not matched to a gene. DNA of the CDR3: TGTGCCAGCAGTGGGACCGGACTAGCGTATACAGATACGCAGTATTTT. This translates into CASSGTGLAYTDTQYF.

This clone appeared a few times. The rearrangement uses TRBV19 and TRBJ1-1; unclear D gene. Trimming cost V 5 bases and J 10 bases, with 11 bases left between them. The CDR3 spans 11 residues. Germline CDR1 LNHDA, CDR2 SQIVND (reference sequence). The CDR3 region is CASSLWEGAFF. In DNA, the CDR3 is TGTGCCAGTAGTCTGTGGGAGGGAGCTTTCTTT.

This chain links TRBV7-8 with TRBJ2-7; possibly TRBD1 for D (5 bases). Trimming left V 1 base short and J 4 bases short, with 8 bases between. Germline V lookup: CDR1 SGHVS, CDR2 FQNEAQ. This CDR3 has 13 residues. The CDR3 bases are TGTGCCAGCAGCTTAGGACAGAATTACGAGCAGTACTTC. Translated: CASSLGQNYEQYF.

This chain connects TRBV9 to TRBJ2-7, with TRBD2 identical over 7 bases. Losses at the gene ends were 0 bases for V and 5 bases for J; bases not matched to a gene: 5. CDR3 length equals 14 residues. CDR1 and CDR2 from the germline V gene are SGDLS and YYNGEE. The CDR3 reads CASSVGGGLDEQYF. CDR3 coding DNA: TGTGCCAGCAGCGTAGGTGGAGGACTAGACGAGCAGTACTTC. Filled out from reference TRBV9 and TRBJ2-7, the complete variable domain reads DSGVTQTPKHLITATGQRVTLRCSPRSGDLSVYWYQQSLDQGLQFLIQYYNGEERAKGNILERFSAQQFPDLHSELNLSSLELGDSALYFCASSVGGGLDEQYFGPGTRLTVT.

J is TRBJ1-4 and V is TRBV2; 8 nucleotides line up with TRBD1. This CDR3 region has 14 residues. In germline, CDR1 is SNHLY, CDR2 FYNNEI. The trim removed 4 bases at V and 5 bases at J, leaving 3 bases unmatched. DNA of the CDR3: TGTGCCAGCAGTGGTTCAGGGGGCAATGAAAAACTGTTTTTT. Its protein is CASSGSGGNEKLFF. The full variable domain, its missing parts supplied by reference TRBV2 and TRBJ1-4, is EPEVTQTPSHQVTQMGQEVILRCVPISNHLYFYWYRQILGQKVEFLVSFYNNEISEKSEIFDDQFSVERPDGSNFTLKIRSTKLEDSAMYFCASSGSGGNEKLFFGSGTQLSVL.

This clone was seen only once. The V call is TRBV27, the J call TRBJ2-3; D is uncertain. With 4 bases removed from V and 7 bases from J, the gap between germline ends came to 15 bases. Per the germline V gene, CDR1 is MNHEY and CDR2 is SMNVEV (reference sequence). The CDR3 length is 14 residues. CDR3 in amino acids: CASSWSSEGYTQYF. CDR3 bases: TGTGCCAGCAGTTGGAGCTCCGAAGGGTATACGCAGTATTTT.

The V and J genes are TRBV7-9 and TRBJ2-3; 11 nucleotides match TRBD2. V gave up 2 bases and J gave up 4 bases; unmatched junction bases: 11. This CDR3 comprises 18 residues. Germline V gene sequence: CDR1 SEHNR, CDR2 FQNEAQ (reference sequence). The CDR3 region is CASSLPMAGTSGPDTQYF. The CDR3 DNA reads TGTGCCAGCAGCTTACCTATGGCCGGGACTAGCGGCCCAGATACGCAGTATTTT. The full variable domain, rest sourced from reference TRBV7-9 and TRBJ2-3, is DTGVSQNPRHKITKRGQNVTFRCDPISEHNRLYWYRQTLGQGPEFLTYFQNEAQLEKSRLLSDRFSAERPKGSFSTLEIQRTEQGDSAMYLCASSLPMAGTSGPDTQYFGPGTRLTVL.

The chain employs TRBV13 and TRBJ2-1; weak D call: TRBD1 (5 bases). CDR1 PRHDT and CDR2 FYEKMQ come from the germline V gene (reference sequence). V was cut by 1 base and J by 13 bases, with 8 bases left in between. The CDR3 is 11 residues long. In DNA form, the CDR3 reads TGTGCCAGCAGCTTAGCGACAGACCAGTTCTTC. Protein product: CASSLATDQFF.

The rearrangement joins TRBV2 to TRBJ1-1; D is uncertain. The CDR3 is made up of 11 amino acids. The germline gives CDR1 SNHLY, CDR2 FYNNEI. The V and J ends lost 7 bases and 8 bases respectively, with 11 bases between them. The DNA of the CDR3 is TGTGCCAGCATGAGGAATCGGGAAGCTTTCTTT. Encoded protein: CASMRNREAFF.

The chain employs TRBV6-6 and TRBJ1-1; tentatively, D is TRBD1 (5 bases). The CDR3 length is 14 residues. V was pared by 8 bases and J by 2 bases, with 15 bases between. Germline loops: CDR1 MNHNY, CDR2 SVGAGI (reference sequence). In DNA, the CDR3 is TGTGCCAGCCAACTCTGGACAACAAACACTGAAGCTTTCTTT. It is translated as CASQLWTTNTEAFF.

The V call is TRBV7-2, the J call TRBJ2-7; D may be TRBD2 (6 bases). The CDR3 loop spans 13 amino acids. V was shortened by 6 bases and J by 5 bases, with 14 bases between the two germline ends. The germline V gene has CDR1 SGHTA and CDR2 FQGNSA. The CDR3 sequence is CASRSGTSNEQYF. CDR3 DNA sequence: TGTGCCAGCAGGTCCGGGACTTCCAACGAGCAGTACTTC. The entire variable domain, with the rest obtained from reference TRBV7-2 and TRBJ2-7, is as follows: GAGVSQSPSNKVTEKGKDVELRCDPISGHTALYWYRQSLGQGLEFLIYFQGNSAPDKSGLPSDRFSAERTGGSVSTLTIQRTQQEDSAVYLCASRSGTSNEQYFGPGTRLTVT.

J is TRBJ2-3 and V is TRBV6-6; 7 bases are shared with TRBD2. The V segment lost 4 bases and the J segment 4 bases; nucleotides outside the gene matches: 8. The germline gives CDR1 MNHNY, CDR2 SVGAGI (reference sequence). The CDR3 has 15 amino acids. CDR3 DNA: TGTGCCAGCAGTTCGACTAGCTTGGTGGCAGATACGCAGTATTTT. Its protein is CASSSTSLVADTQYF.

The genes are TRBV19 and TRBJ2-7; D ambiguous. Germline CDR1 is LNHDA and CDR2 is SQIVND (reference sequence). V was cut by 2 bases and J by 5 bases, with 13 bases left in between. The CDR3 has 14 residues. The CDR3, as DNA: TGTGCCAGTAGTATACTTCTGGGCAGCCACGAGCAGTACTTC. Its translation: CASSILLGSHEQYF. The entire variable domain, with the rest obtained from reference TRBV19 and TRBJ2-7, is as follows: DGGITQSPKYLFRKEGQNVTLSCEQNLNHDAMYWYRQDPGQGLRLIYYSQIVNDFQKGDIAEGYSVSREKKESFPLTVTSAQKNPTAFYLCASSILLGSHEQYFGPGTRLTVT.